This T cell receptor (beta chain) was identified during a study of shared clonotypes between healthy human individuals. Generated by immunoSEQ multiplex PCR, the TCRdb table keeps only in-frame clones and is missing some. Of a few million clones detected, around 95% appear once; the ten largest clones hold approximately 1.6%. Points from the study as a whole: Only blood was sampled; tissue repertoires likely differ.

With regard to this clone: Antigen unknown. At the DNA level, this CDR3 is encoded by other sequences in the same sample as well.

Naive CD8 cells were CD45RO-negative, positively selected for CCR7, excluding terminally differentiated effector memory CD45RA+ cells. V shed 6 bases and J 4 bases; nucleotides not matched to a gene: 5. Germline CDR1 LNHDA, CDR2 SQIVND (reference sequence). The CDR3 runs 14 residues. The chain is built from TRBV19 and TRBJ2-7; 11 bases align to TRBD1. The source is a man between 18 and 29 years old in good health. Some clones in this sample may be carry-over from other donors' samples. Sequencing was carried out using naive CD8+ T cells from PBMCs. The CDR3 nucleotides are TGTGCCAGTAGCCCGGGACAGGGGGGATACGAGCAGTACTTC. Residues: CASSPGQGGYEQYF.